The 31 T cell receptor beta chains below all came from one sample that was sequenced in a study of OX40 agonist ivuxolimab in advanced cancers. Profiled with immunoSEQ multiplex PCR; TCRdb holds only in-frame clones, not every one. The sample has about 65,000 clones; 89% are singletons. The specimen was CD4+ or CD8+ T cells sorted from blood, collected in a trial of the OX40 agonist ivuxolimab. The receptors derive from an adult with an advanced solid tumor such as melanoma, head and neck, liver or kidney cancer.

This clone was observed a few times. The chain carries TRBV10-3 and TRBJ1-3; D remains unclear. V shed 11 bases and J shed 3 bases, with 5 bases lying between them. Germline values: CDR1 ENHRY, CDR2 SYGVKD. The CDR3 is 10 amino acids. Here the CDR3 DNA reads TGTGCCGCCGGTGGAAACACCATATATTTT. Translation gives CAAGGNTIYF.

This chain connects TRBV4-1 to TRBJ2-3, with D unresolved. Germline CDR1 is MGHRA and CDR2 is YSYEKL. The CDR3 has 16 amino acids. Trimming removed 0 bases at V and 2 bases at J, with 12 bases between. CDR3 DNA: TGCGCCAGCAGCCAAGAGCCAGCGCCAAACACAGATACGCAGTATTTT. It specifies CASSQEPAPNTDTQYF.

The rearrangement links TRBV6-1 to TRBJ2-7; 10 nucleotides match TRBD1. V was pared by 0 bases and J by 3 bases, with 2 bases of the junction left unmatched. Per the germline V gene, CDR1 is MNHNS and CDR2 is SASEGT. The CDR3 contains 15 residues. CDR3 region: CASSEAGTGVYEQYF. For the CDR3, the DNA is TGTGCCAGCAGTGAAGCCGGGACAGGGGTCTACGAGCAGTACTTC.

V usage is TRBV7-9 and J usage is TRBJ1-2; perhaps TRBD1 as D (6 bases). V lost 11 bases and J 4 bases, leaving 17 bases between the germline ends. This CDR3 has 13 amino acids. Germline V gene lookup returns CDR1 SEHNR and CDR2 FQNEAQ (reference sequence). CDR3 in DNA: TGTGCCTCAAACCGGGGGGGCCTCTATGGCTACACCTTC. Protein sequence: CASNRGGLYGYTF.

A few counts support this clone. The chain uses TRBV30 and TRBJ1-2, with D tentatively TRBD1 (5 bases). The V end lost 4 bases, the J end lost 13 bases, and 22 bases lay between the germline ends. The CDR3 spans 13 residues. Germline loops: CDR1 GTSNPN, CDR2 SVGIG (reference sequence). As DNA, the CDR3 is TGTGCCTGGACCCCCCCGGGACCGGGGCCGTGCACCTTC. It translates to CAWTPPGPGPCTF.

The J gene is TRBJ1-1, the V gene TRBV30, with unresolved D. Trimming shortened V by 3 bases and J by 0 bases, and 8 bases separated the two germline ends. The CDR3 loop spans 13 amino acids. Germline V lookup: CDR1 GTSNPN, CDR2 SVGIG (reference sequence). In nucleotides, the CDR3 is TGTGCCTGGAGCCTAGGTTTGAACACTGAAGCTTTCTTT. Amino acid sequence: CAWSLGLNTEAFF. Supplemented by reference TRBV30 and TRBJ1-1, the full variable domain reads SQTIHQWPATLVQPVGSPLSLECTVEGTSNPNLYWYRQAAGRGLQLLFYSVGIGQISSEVPQNLSASRPQDRQFILSSKKLLLSDSGFYLCAWSLGLNTEAFFGQGTRLTVV.

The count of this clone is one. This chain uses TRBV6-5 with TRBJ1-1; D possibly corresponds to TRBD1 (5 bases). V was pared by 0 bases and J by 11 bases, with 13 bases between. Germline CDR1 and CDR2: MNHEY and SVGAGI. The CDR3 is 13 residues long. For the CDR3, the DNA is TGTGCCAGCAGTTACTCGAGGGCAGGGAAGGCTTTCTTT. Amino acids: CASSYSRAGKAFF.

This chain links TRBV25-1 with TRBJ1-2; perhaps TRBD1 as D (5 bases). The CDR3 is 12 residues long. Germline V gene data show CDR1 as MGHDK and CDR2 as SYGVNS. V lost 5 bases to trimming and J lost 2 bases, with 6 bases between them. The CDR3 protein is CASSQGNYGYTF. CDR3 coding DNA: TGTGCCAGCAGTCAGGGAAACTATGGCTACACCTTC.

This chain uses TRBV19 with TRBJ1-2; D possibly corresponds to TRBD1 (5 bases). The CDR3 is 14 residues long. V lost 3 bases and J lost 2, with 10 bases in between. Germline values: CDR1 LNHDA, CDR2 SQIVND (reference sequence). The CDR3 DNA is TGTGCCAGTAGTATTTCTGCAGGGAACTATGGCTACACCTTC. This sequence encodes CASSISAGNYGYTF.

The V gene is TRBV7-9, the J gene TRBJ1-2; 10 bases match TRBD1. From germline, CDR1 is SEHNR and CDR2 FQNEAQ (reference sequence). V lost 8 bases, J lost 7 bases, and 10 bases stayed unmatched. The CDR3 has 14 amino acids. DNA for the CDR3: TGTGCCAGCCAACGCAGGGACAGGGGCGGTGGCTACACCTTC. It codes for CASQRRDRGGGYTF.

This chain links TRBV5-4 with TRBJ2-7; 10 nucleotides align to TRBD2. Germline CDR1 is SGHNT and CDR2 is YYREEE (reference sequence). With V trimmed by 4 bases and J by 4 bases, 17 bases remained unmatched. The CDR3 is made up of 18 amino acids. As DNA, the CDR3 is TGTGCCAGCAGCCCCCCTTCTTTGGCCGGGACTAGCGTTTACGAGCAGTACTTC. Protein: CASSPPSLAGTSVYEQYF.

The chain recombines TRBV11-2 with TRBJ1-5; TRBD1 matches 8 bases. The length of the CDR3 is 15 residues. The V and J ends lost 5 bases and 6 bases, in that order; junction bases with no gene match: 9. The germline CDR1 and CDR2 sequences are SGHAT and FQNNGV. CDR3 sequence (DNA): TGTGCCAGCAGCCCGACAGGGGCGGTGAGTCAGCCCCAGCATTTT. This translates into CASSPTGAVSQPQHF. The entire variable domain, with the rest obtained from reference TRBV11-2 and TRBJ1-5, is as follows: EAGVAQSPRYKIIEKRQSVAFWCNPISGHATLYWYQQILGQGPKLLIQFQNNGVVDDSQLPKDRFSAERLKGVDSTLKIQPAKLEDSAVYLCASSPTGAVSQPQHFGDGTRLSIL.

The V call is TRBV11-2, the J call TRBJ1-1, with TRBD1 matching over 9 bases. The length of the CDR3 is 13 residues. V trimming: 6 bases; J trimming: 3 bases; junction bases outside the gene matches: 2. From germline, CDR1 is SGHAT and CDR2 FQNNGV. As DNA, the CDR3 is TGTGCCAGCAGACAGGGGGCGGACACTGAAGCTTTCTTT. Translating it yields CASRQGADTEAFF.

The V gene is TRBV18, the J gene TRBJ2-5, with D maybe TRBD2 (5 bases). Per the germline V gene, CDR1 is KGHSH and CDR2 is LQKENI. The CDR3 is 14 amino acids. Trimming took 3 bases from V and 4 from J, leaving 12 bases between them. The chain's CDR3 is CASSPIPEGETQYF. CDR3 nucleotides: TGTGCCAGCTCACCCATCCCAGAGGGAGAGACCCAGTACTTC.

The chain's CDR3 is CASMGGLAGGTNEQFF. In nucleotides, the CDR3 is TGCGCCAGCATGGGAGGACTAGCGGGGGGTACCAATGAGCAGTTCTTC. The rearrangement links TRBV10-2 to TRBJ2-1, with 14 positions matching TRBD2. Germline-derived CDR1 and CDR2 are WSHSY and SAAADI. Trimming removed 7 bases from V and 6 bases from J; junction bases left unmatched: 8. The CDR3 runs to 16 residues.

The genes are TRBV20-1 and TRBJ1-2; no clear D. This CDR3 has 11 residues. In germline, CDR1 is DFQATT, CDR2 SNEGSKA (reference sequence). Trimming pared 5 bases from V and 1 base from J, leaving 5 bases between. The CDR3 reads CSAGSNYGYTF. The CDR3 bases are TGCAGTGCTGGAAGTAACTATGGCTACACCTTC.

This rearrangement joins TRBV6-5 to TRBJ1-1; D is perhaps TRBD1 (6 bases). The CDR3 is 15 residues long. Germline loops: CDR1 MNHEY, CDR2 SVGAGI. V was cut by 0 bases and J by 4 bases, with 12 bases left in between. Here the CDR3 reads CASSYSPTGITEAFF. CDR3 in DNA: TGTGCCAGCAGTTACTCGCCTACAGGGATCACTGAAGCTTTCTTT.

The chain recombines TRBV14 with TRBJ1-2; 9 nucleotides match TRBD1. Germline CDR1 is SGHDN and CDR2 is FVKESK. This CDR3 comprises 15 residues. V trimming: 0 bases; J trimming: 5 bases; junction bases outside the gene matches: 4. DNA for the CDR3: TGTGCCAGCAGCCAAGATTTGGGGACAGGGTATGGCTACACCTTC. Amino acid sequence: CASSQDLGTGYGYTF.

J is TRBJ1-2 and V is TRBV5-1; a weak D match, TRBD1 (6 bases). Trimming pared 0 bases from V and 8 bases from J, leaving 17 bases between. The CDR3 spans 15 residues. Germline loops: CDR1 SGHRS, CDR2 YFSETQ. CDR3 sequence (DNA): TGCGCCAGCAGCTTGGAGGGCGGGGGGGCGCGAGGCTACACCTTC. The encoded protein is CASSLEGGGARGYTF.

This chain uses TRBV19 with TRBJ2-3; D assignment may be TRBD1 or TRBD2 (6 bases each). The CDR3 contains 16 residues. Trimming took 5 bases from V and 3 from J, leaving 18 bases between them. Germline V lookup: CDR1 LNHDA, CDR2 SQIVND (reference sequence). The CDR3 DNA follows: TGTGCCAGTAGTTTTAGGGGGGCCCAAATAACAGATACGCAGTATTTT. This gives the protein CASSFRGAQITDTQYF. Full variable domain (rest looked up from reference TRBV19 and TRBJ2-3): DGGITQSPKYLFRKEGQNVTLSCEQNLNHDAMYWYRQDPGQGLRLIYYSQIVNDFQKGDIAEGYSVSREKKESFPLTVTSAQKNPTAFYLCASSFRGAQITDTQYFGPGTRLTVL.

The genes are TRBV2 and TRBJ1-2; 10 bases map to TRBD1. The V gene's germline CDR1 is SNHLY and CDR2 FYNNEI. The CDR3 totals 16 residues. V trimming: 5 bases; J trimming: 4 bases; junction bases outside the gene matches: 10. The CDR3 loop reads CASSSTGTGVAYGYTF. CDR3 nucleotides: TGTGCCAGCAGTTCGACCGGGACAGGGGTTGCCTATGGCTACACCTTC.

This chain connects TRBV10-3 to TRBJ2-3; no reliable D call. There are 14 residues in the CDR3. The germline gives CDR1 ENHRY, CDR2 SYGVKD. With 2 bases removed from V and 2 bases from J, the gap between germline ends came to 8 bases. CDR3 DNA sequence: TGTGCCATCAGTGAGCAACCACCCACAGATACGCAGTATTTT. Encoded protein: CAISEQPPTDTQYF.

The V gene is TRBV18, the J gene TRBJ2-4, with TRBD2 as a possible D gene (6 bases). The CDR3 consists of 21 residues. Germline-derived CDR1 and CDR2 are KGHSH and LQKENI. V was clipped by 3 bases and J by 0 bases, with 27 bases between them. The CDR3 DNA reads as TGTGCCAGCTCACCGACCCGGGACTCCATCGACCCGGGGGTAGCCAAAAACATTCAGTACTTC. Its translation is CASSPTRDSIDPGVAKNIQYF.

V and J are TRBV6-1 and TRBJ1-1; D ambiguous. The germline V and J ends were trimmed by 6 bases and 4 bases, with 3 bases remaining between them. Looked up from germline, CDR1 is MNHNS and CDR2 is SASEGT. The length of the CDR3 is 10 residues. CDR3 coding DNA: TGTGCCAGCAGAGGCACTGAAGCTTTCTTT. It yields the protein CASRGTEAFF.

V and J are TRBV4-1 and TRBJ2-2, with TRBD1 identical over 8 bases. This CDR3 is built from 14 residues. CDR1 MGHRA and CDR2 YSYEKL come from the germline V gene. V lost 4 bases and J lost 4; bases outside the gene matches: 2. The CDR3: CASSPDRGTGELFF. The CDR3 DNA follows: TGCGCCAGCAGCCCCGACAGGGGCACCGGGGAGCTGTTTTTT.

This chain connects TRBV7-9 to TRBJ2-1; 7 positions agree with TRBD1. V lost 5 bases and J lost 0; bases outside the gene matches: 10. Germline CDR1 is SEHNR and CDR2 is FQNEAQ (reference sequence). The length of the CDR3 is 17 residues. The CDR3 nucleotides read TGTGCCAGCAGCCGCCCACAACAGGGGAGCTCCTACAATGAGCAGTTCTTC. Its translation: CASSRPQQGSSYNEQFF.

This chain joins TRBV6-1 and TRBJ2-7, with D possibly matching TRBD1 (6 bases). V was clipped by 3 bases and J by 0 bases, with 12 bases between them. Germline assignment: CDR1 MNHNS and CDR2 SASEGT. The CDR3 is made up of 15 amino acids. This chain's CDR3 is CASSETTGSSYEQYF. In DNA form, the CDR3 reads TGTGCCAGCAGTGAGACGACAGGAAGCTCCTACGAGCAGTACTTC.

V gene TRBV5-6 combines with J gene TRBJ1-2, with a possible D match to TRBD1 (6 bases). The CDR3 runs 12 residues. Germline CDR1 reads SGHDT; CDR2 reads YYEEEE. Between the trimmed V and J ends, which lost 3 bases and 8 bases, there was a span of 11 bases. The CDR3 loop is CASSWGGGGYTF. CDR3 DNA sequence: TGTGCCAGCAGCTGGGGCGGGGGCGGCTACACCTTC.

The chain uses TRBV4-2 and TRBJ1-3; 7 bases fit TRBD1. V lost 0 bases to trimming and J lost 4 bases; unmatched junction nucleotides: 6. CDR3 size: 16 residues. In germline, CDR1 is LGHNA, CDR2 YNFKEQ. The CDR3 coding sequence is TGTGCCAGCAGCCAAGATCCCCAGGGGGACGGAAACACCATATATTTT. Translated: CASSQDPQGDGNTIYF.

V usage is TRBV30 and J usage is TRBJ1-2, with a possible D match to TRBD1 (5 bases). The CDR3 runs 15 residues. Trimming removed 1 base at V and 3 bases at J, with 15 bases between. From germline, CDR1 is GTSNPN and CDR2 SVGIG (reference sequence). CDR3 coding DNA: TGTGCCTGGAGTGCTTCAGCAGGGTTGGACTATGGCTACACCTTC. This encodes CAWSASAGLDYGYTF.

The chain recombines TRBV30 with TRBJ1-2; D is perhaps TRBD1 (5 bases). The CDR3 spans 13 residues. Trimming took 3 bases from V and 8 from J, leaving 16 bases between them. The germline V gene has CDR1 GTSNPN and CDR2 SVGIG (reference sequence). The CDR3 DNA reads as TGTGCCTGGAGGGCCGGGACCGGCAGAGGCTACACCTTC. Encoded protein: CAWRAGTGRGYTF.